A single sample is the source of the 32 T cell receptor beta chains below, sequenced in a study of OX40 agonist ivuxolimab in advanced cancers. The repertoire was sequenced with immunoSEQ multiplex PCR; TCRdb's copy has only in-frame clones and lacks some. Among over 80,000 clones listed, over 75% were seen once. The sample in question was CD4+ or CD8+ T cells sorted from blood, obtained in a trial of the OX40 agonist ivuxolimab. These receptor sequences come from an adult with an advanced solid tumor such as melanoma, head and neck, liver or kidney cancer.

This chain uses TRBV27 with TRBJ2-7, with a weak D call TRBD2 (6 bases). CDR3 size: 14 residues. The germline V gene encodes CDR1 MNHEY and CDR2 SMNVEV (reference sequence). Trimming removed 2 bases from V and 3 bases from J, with 11 bases in between. The DNA of the CDR3 is TGTGCCAGCAGTTTAGGAGGGGTAGGCTACGAGCAGTACGTC. This gives the protein CASSLGGVGYEQYV.

The CDR3 here is CASSLGQGGYGYTF. As DNA, the CDR3 is TGTGCCAGCAGCTTGGGACAGGGAGGGTATGGCTACACCTTC. This chain links TRBV7-9 with TRBJ1-2; 9 bases map to TRBD1. This CDR3 contains 14 residues. The germline V gene has CDR1 SEHNR and CDR2 FQNEAQ (reference sequence). V lost 3 bases, J lost 5 bases, and 4 bases stayed unmatched.

This sequence joins TRBV6-1 and TRBJ1-2, with 8 bases lining up with TRBD1. J lost 3 bases, V lost 2 bases, and 5 bases had no gene match. The CDR3 spans 15 residues. Germline V lookup: CDR1 MNHNS, CDR2 SASEGT. The CDR3 DNA reads as TGTGCCAGCAGTGAACGGACAGGGTCGCACTATGGCTACACCTTC. Its protein is CASSERTGSHYGYTF.

The genes are TRBV19 and TRBJ2-5; D remains ambiguous. The CDR3 runs 13 residues. Germline V CDR1 and CDR2: LNHDA, SQIVND (reference sequence). Trimming took off 5 bases at V and 5 bases at J, with 12 bases between the two ends. CDR3 DNA: TGTGCCAGTAGTCTCGGAAGGGATGAGACCCAGTACTTC. Protein product: CASSLGRDETQYF. Full variable domain (outside the CDR3, taken from reference TRBV19 and TRBJ2-5): DGGITQSPKYLFRKEGQNVTLSCEQNLNHDAMYWYRQDPGQGLRLIYYSQIVNDFQKGDIAEGYSVSREKKESFPLTVTSAQKNPTAFYLCASSLGRDETQYFGPGTRLLVL.

The V call is TRBV5-1, the J call TRBJ2-7; D is unclear. From germline, CDR1 is SGHRS and CDR2 YFSETQ. The V gene lost 0 bases and the J gene lost 6 bases, with 16 bases spanning the gap. The CDR3 length is 15 residues. CDR3: CASSLEGSAPREQYF. CDR3 sequence (DNA): TGCGCCAGCAGCTTGGAGGGCAGCGCCCCCCGCGAGCAGTACTTC.

The chain recombines TRBV11-2 with TRBJ2-1; D remains ambiguous. This CDR3 spans 14 amino acids. The germline V gene encodes CDR1 SGHAT and CDR2 FQNNGV. Deletions cut 7 bases from V and 1 base from J, with 11 bases between. The CDR3 reads CASMDGSSYNEQFF. The CDR3 DNA is TGTGCCAGCATGGACGGATCGTCCTACAATGAGCAGTTCTTC.

This sequence joins TRBV6-5 and TRBJ2-7, with 9 bases identical to TRBD2. V dropped 5 bases and J dropped 2; count of bases not matched to a gene: 7. The CDR3 has 15 residues. In germline, CDR1 is MNHEY, CDR2 SVGAGI. In DNA, the CDR3 is TGTGCCAGCAGTAAACTAGCGGGTGGAGCCTACGAGCAGTACTTC. Translation gives CASSKLAGGAYEQYF.

The CDR3 sequence: CASTGLAGEETQYF. Here the CDR3 DNA reads TGCGCCAGCACCGGACTAGCGGGAGAAGAGACCCAGTACTTC. The V gene is TRBV10-2, the J gene TRBJ2-5, with 13 bases matching TRBD2. From germline, CDR1 is WSHSY and CDR2 SAAADI. Unmatched junction bases numbered 2, after V lost 7 bases and J lost 3 bases. The CDR3 contains 14 residues.

There are a few counts of this clone. The gene calls are TRBV19 and TRBJ1-5; the D is unclear. Per germline, CDR1 LNHDA and CDR2 SQIVND (reference sequence). Trimming removed 5 bases from V and 3 bases from J, with 8 bases in between. The CDR3 length is 13 residues. The CDR3 DNA sequence: TGTGCCAGTAGTCGGCAGGTCAATCAGCCCCAGCATTTT. This translates into CASSRQVNQPQHF.

A single count supports this clone. This chain links TRBV7-2 with TRBJ2-1, with 14 bases aligning to TRBD2. V dropped 0 bases and J dropped 7; count of bases not matched to a gene: 8. The CDR3 length is 18 residues. Per germline, CDR1 SGHTA and CDR2 FQGNSA. For the CDR3, the DNA is TGTGCCAGCAGCTTAGCAGGGGCCGGGACTAGCGGGGGTAATGAGCAGTTCTTC. It encodes CASSLAGAGTSGGNEQFF.

The rearrangement links TRBV7-9 to TRBJ1-2; D is ambiguous. The CDR3 has 13 residues. Germline V gene lookup returns CDR1 SEHNR and CDR2 FQNEAQ (reference sequence). V lost 5 bases to trimming and J lost 3 bases, with 10 bases between them. The CDR3 region is CASSVGSDYGYTF. The CDR3 nucleotides read TGTGCCAGCAGCGTCGGCTCAGACTATGGCTACACCTTC.

This chain connects TRBV2 to TRBJ1-1; D gene unclear. Trimming pared 4 bases from V and 1 base from J, leaving 10 bases between. Germline CDR1 reads SNHLY; CDR2 reads FYNNEI. The length of the CDR3 is 14 residues. The CDR3 sequence: CASSGVRGNTEAFF. The CDR3 DNA reads as TGTGCCAGCAGTGGGGTGCGGGGGAACACTGAAGCTTTCTTT.

The chain couples TRBV6-1 to TRBJ2-7, with a possible D match to TRBD2 (6 bases). Germline CDR1 is MNHNS and CDR2 is SASEGT. The CDR3 has 14 amino acids. Trimming took 6 bases from V and 1 from J, leaving 13 bases between them. The CDR3 DNA is TGTGCCAGCAGGGAACCGGGAGAATCCTACGAGCAGTACGTC. Translated, it gives CASREPGESYEQYV.

The rearrangement links TRBV5-5 to TRBJ2-5; 12 bases align to TRBD2. Per the germline V gene, CDR1 is SGHKS and CDR2 is YYEKEE (reference sequence). This CDR3 comprises 15 residues. J gave up 5 bases and V 3 bases, and 5 bases lay outside the gene matches. The CDR3 DNA reads as TGTGCCAGCAGCTCCACTAGCGGGAGGTTGGAGACCCAGTACTTC. It encodes CASSSTSGRLETQYF.

The chain links TRBV11-1 to TRBJ2-5; a possible D gene is TRBD1 (6 bases). The germline V gene has CDR1 SGHAT and CDR2 FQDESV (reference sequence). The CDR3 length is 14 residues. Trimming took off 4 bases at V and 5 bases at J, with 14 bases between the two ends. CDR3 sequence: CASSWTVTGETQYF. In nucleotides, the CDR3 is TGTGCCAGCAGCTGGACAGTGACGGGGGAGACCCAGTACTTC.

The genes are TRBV19 and TRBJ2-7; D may be TRBD1 or TRBD2 (6 bases each). Germline assignment: CDR1 LNHDA and CDR2 SQIVND (reference sequence). V was pared by 7 bases and J by 6 bases, with 22 bases between. CDR3 length: 15 amino acids. The CDR3 DNA sequence: TGTGCCAGTAAAGCGGTCTCTGGGGGGCCAGGCGAGCAGTACTTC. As protein: CASKAVSGGPGEQYF.

This chain connects TRBV30 to TRBJ1-2; D gene uncertain. Germline assignment: CDR1 GTSNPN and CDR2 SVGIG (reference sequence). This CDR3 has 13 residues. Trimming took 2 bases from V and 7 from J, leaving 14 bases between them. The CDR3 sequence is CAWSLDIGRGYTF. The CDR3 coding sequence is TGTGCCTGGAGTCTTGACATTGGACGTGGCTACACCTTC. Full variable domain (outside the CDR3, taken from reference TRBV30 and TRBJ1-2): SQTIHQWPATLVQPVGSPLSLECTVEGTSNPNLYWYRQAAGRGLQLLFYSVGIGQISSEVPQNLSASRPQDRQFILSSKKLLLSDSGFYLCAWSLDIGRGYTFGSGTRLTVV.

The CDR3 region has the DNA TGTGCCAGCAGACAAACAAACACCGGGGAGCTGTTTTTT. It encodes CASRQTNTGELFF. The chain employs TRBV7-3 and TRBJ2-2; D unclear. Germline-derived CDR1 and CDR2 are SGHTA and FQGTGA. The V end lost 6 bases, the J end lost 2 bases, and 7 bases lay between the germline ends. CDR3 length equals 13 residues.

This chain links TRBV29-1 with TRBJ2-7; D call uncertain. V lost 4 bases and J 2 bases, leaving 12 bases between the germline ends. Looked up from germline, CDR1 is SQVTM and CDR2 is ANQGSEA. CDR3 size: 13 residues. CDR3 loop: CSVVPGATYEQYF. The CDR3 DNA is TGCAGCGTTGTCCCAGGAGCCACCTACGAGCAGTACTTC.

Remarks on this clone: The junction differs from germline at one of its ends, possibly a read error. This sequence joins TRBV7-7 and TRBJ2-3; TRBD1 matches at 9 bases. Germline values: CDR1 SSHAT, CDR2 FNYEAQ (reference sequence). The CDR3 contains 14 residues. The chain's CDR3 is CASSEDRGADTQYF. CDR3 in DNA: TGTGCTAGCAGCGAGGACAGGGGTGCAGATACGCAGTATTTT. The full variable domain, rest sourced from reference TRBV7-7 and TRBJ2-3, is GAGVSQSPRYKVTKRGQDVTLRCDPISSHATLYWYQQALGQGPEFLTYFNYEAQPDKSGLPSDRFSAERPEGSISTLTIQRTEQRDSAMYRCASSEDRGADTQYFGPGTRLTVL.

This chain uses TRBV18 with TRBJ1-4, with D maybe TRBD1 (6 bases). The CDR3 has 14 amino acids. Trimming left V 6 bases short and J 7 bases short, with 15 bases between. CDR1 is KGHSH, CDR2 LQKENI, per germline. CDR3 nucleotide sequence: TGTGCCAGCTCCCCAACAGGGAATAGTGAAAAACTGTTTTTT. It codes for CASSPTGNSEKLFF.

The J gene is TRBJ1-6, the V gene TRBV30, with TRBD1 as a possible D gene (6 bases). CDR1 and CDR2 (germline): GTSNPN, SVGIG (reference sequence). The V end was cut by 3 bases, the J end by 7 bases, with 16 bases between. This CDR3 is 15 amino acids long. The CDR3 sequence is CAWRRTGNWNSPLHF. CDR3 DNA sequence: TGTGCCTGGAGAAGAACAGGGAATTGGAATTCACCCCTCCACTTT.

DNA of the CDR3: TGTGCCAGCAGCCAACTCACGGTGCGACAATCTGGCTACACCTTC. It specifies CASSQLTVRQSGYTF. This sequence joins TRBV7-9 and TRBJ1-2; D gene uncertain. Germline V gene data show CDR1 as SEHNR and CDR2 as FQNEAQ (reference sequence). With 5 bases removed from V and 7 bases from J, the gap between germline ends came to 20 bases. The CDR3 covers 15 residues.

This clone was observed a single time. The chain recombines TRBV15 with TRBJ2-6, with D perhaps matching TRBD2 (6 bases). V was cut by 3 bases and J by 2 bases, with 8 bases left in between. Germline CDR1 and CDR2: LNHNV and YYDKDF (reference sequence). The CDR3 is 15 amino acids. CDR3 region: CATSSPGAGANVLTF. The CDR3 nucleotides are TGTGCCACCAGCAGTCCGGGGGCTGGGGCCAACGTCCTGACTTTC.

The chain links TRBV10-3 to TRBJ2-1; a weak D match, TRBD2 (5 bases). From germline, CDR1 is ENHRY and CDR2 SYGVKD. CDR3 length equals 15 residues. Deletions cut 0 bases from V and 2 bases from J, with 8 bases between. CDR3 sequence reads: CAISESRVTYNEQFF. The DNA for the CDR3 is TGTGCCATCAGTGAGTCGCGGGTAACCTACAATGAGCAGTTCTTC.

The genes are TRBV5-4 and TRBJ1-1; a possible D gene is TRBD1 (6 bases). The ends were cut back, 1 base at V and 4 bases at J, with 14 bases in the middle. Germline lookup yields CDR1 SGHNT and CDR2 YYREEE (reference sequence). The CDR3 has 15 residues. The CDR3 here is CASSLNRQASTEAFF. DNA of the CDR3: TGTGCCAGCAGCTTGAATCGACAGGCTAGCACTGAAGCTTTCTTT.

The V call is TRBV19, the J call TRBJ1-2; maybe TRBD1 (6 bases). CDR3 size: 13 residues. The germline gives CDR1 LNHDA, CDR2 SQIVND (reference sequence). Trimming shortened V by 1 base and J by 6 bases, and 9 bases separated the two germline ends. The CDR3 nucleotides read TGTGCCAGTAGTATAGGGACAGCCAATGGCTACACCTTC. Protein: CASSIGTANGYTF.

This clone has a single count. This sequence joins TRBV29-1 and TRBJ1-1; unclear D gene. Per the germline V gene, CDR1 is SQVTM and CDR2 is ANQGSEA. V was pared by 8 bases and J by 1 base, with 8 bases between. This CDR3 spans 11 amino acids. The CDR3 bases are TGCAGCCTTATAACGAACACTGAAGCTTTCTTT. It yields the protein CSLITNTEAFF.

V and J are TRBV5-1 and TRBJ2-7; TRBD2 matches 9 bases. Trimming at V came to 6 bases and at J to 4 bases, leaving 8 bases not matched to a gene. This CDR3 is 14 amino acids long. Germline V CDR1 and CDR2: SGHRS, YFSETQ. The DNA for the CDR3 is TGCGCCAGCACCCTAGCGGGATACGGTTACGAGCAGTACTTC. Its protein product is CASTLAGYGYEQYF.

The genes are TRBV28 and TRBJ2-1; 8 bases are shared with TRBD2. CDR3 length: 15 amino acids. Germline V gene data show CDR1 as MDHEN and CDR2 as SYDVKM. V was clipped by 3 bases and J by 9 bases; unmatched bases: 10. CDR3 in DNA: TGTGCCAGCAGTTTTCCCAGCGGGAGTGTTGGTGAGCAGTTCTTC. Residues: CASSFPSGSVGEQFF. Based on the CDR3 plus reference TRBV28 and TRBJ2-1, the full variable domain is DVKVTQSSRYLVKRTGEKVFLECVQDMDHENMFWYRQDPGLGLRLIYFSYDVKMKEKGDIPEGYSVSREKKERFSLILESASTNQTSMYLCASSFPSGSVGEQFFGPGTRLTVL.

The genes are TRBV18 and TRBJ1-1; D is undetermined. V was shortened by 2 bases and J by 7 bases, with 14 bases between the two germline ends. The CDR3 is made up of 14 amino acids. CDR1 and CDR2 from the germline V gene are KGHSH and LQKENI. The CDR3 DNA is TGTGCCAGCTCACCAAATCCCACGGTGGTTGAAGCTTTCTTT. This codes for CASSPNPTVVEAFF.

CDR3 sequence (DNA): TGTGCCTGGAGTCTCCCTCACCCGAACACTGAAGCTTTCTTT. This encodes CAWSLPHPNTEAFF. The rearrangement links TRBV30 to TRBJ1-1; D is ambiguous. Germline CDR1 is GTSNPN and CDR2 is SVGIG (reference sequence). The CDR3 is 14 amino acids. The V end was cut by 2 bases, the J end by 1 base, with 11 bases between. The full variable domain, rest sourced from reference TRBV30 and TRBJ1-1, is SQTIHQWPATLVQPVGSPLSLECTVEGTSNPNLYWYRQAAGRGLQLLFYSVGIGQISSEVPQNLSASRPQDRQFILSSKKLLLSDSGFYLCAWSLPHPNTEAFFGQGTRLTVV.